The rows below give T cell receptor beta chains drawn from one sample of a study of T cells in Graves' hyperthyroidism and ophthalmopathy. TCRdb reanalysed the multiplex PCR reads using MiXCR and keeps one entry per CDR3 protein. Altogether about 210,000 distinct CDR3 sequences are present, approximately 17% being singletons, with the ten largest covering 50%. Sequenced sample: blood. The receptors were gathered from a man in his fifties with Graves' hyperthyroidism. Each CDR3 is given with its conserved first and last residue. Fields, in order: CDR3 length, clone size, V gene, J gene, D gene, CDR3 protein, CDR3 DNA. D genes are given only for firm matches. The size field is filled for only some rows; it gives once, few, many or a size class.

>17|many|TRBV5-1|TRBJ2-3|TRBD2
CASSLGRASGYTDTQYF
TGCGCCAGCAGCTTGGGAAGGGCTAGCGGGTACACAGATACGCAGTATTTT
>14|many|TRBV3-1|TRBJ1-2|TRBD1
CASSQWDRVYGYTF
TGTGCCAGCAGCCAGTGGGACAGGGTTTATGGCTACACCTTC
>13|once|TRBV10-3|TRBJ2-7|.
CAIRGGLTNEQYF
TGTGCCATCAGAGGGGGTCTCACGAACGAGCAGTACTTC
>14|.|TRBV30|TRBJ2-1|.
CAWSVQGQFYEQFF
TGTGCCTGGAGTGTACAAGGGCAGTTCTACGAGCAGTTCTTC
>13|many|TRBV12-3/TRBV12-4|TRBJ2-7|.
CASNLQGEYEQYF
TGTGCCAGCAACTTACAGGGTGAATACGAGCAGTACTTC
>13|.|TRBV6-2/TRBV6-3|TRBJ1-5|.
CAGRPSLNQPQHF
TGTGCCGGCCGGCCCAGTCTGAATCAGCCCCAGCATTTT
>14|many|TRBV12-3/TRBV12-4|TRBJ2-5|.
CASSPGLWGETQYF
TGTGCCAGCAGCCCGGGACTCTGGGGGGAGACCCAGTACTTC
>15|.|TRBV4-1|TRBJ2-1|TRBD2
CASRKLAGSYNEQFF
TGCGCCAGCAGAAAATTAGCGGGATCCTACAATGAGCAGTTCTTC
>13|few|TRBV19|TRBJ2-7|.
CASSHISDAEQYF
TGTGCCAGTAGCCATATTAGCGATGCAGAGCAGTACTTC
>17|many|TRBV28|TRBJ2-1|.
CASSLRGPRLGFNEQFF
TGTGCCAGCAGTTTAAGGGGACCGCGGTTGGGTTTCAATGAGCAGTTCTTC
>13|.|TRBV6-2/TRBV6-3|TRBJ2-1|.
CTSSYSGYNEQFF
TGTACCAGCAGTTATAGCGGATACAATGAGCAGTTCTTC
>14|many|TRBV5-5|TRBJ2-1|.
CASSLNRDYNEQFF
TGTGCCAGCAGCTTGAATCGGGATTACAATGAGCAGTTCTTC
>11|.|TRBV6-1|TRBJ1-4|.
CASSGNEKLFF
TGTGCCAGCAGCGGTAATGAAAAACTGTTTTTT
>16|many|TRBV7-2|TRBJ2-3|TRBD2
CASSQRLAGASDTQYF
TGTGCCAGCAGCCAACGACTAGCGGGAGCCTCCGATACGCAGTATTTT
>12|many|TRBV13|TRBJ2-7|.
CASSWGESEQYF
TGTGCCAGCAGCTGGGGGGAGTCCGAGCAGTACTTC
>14|many|TRBV2|TRBJ2-3|TRBD1
CASSPGQVTDTQYF
TGTGCCAGCAGTCCCGGACAGGTAACAGATACGCAGTATTTT
>17|.|TRBV4-1|TRBJ1-2|.
CASSPTRNGALSDGYTF
TGCGCCAGCAGCCCGACCCGGAACGGAGCCCTGTCTGATGGCTACACCTTC
>14|.|TRBV5-1|TRBJ2-7|TRBD1
CASSTGQDLYEQYF
TGCGCCAGCAGTACGGGACAGGACTTATACGAGCAGTACTTC
>13|.|TRBV6-5|TRBJ2-1|.
CASSYAPSEEQFF
TGTGCCAGCAGTTACGCCCCCTCGGAAGAGCAGTTCTTC
>15|.|TRBV28|TRBJ2-1|TRBD1
CASSMTGGLYIEQFF
TGTGCCAGCAGTATGACAGGGGGCCTCTACATTGAGCAGTTCTTC
>14|many|TRBV20-1|TRBJ2-3|.
CSARDSGSTDTQYF
TGCAGTGCTAGAGATTCTGGGAGCACAGATACGCAGTATTTT
>15|.|TRBV9|TRBJ2-1|.
CASSPQRSSYNEQFF
TGTGCCAGCAGCCCCCAGAGAAGCTCCTACAATGAGCAGTTCTTC
>16|.|TRBV4-3|TRBJ2-1|.
CASSQGVGGYYNEQFF
TGCGCCAGCAGCCAAGGGGTGGGAGGTTACTACAATGAGCAGTTCTTC
>16|.|TRBV11-2|TRBJ2-5|TRBD1
CASSLSGTGRRETQYF
TGTGCCAGCAGCTTATCCGGGACAGGGAGACGGGAGACCCAGTACTTC
>14|few|TRBV29-1|TRBJ2-2|TRBD2
CSVRRTSPTGELFF
TGCAGCGTTAGGAGGACTAGCCCGACCGGGGAGCTGTTTTTT
>11|many|TRBV19|TRBJ2-5|.
CASRTQETQYF
TGTGCCAGTAGAACTCAAGAGACCCAGTACTTC
>17|.|TRBV3-1|TRBJ2-1|TRBD2
CASSQWGLAGNYNEQFF
TGTGCCAGCAGCCAATGGGGACTAGCGGGGAACTACAATGAGCAGTTCTTC
>13|many|TRBV20-1|TRBJ2-2|.
CSAQQGNTGELFF
TGCAGTGCTCAACAGGGGAACACCGGGGAGCTGTTTTTT
>15|many|TRBV6-1|TRBJ2-1|.
CASSSEGKAYNEQFF
TGTGCCAGCAGTTCCGAGGGAAAGGCCTACAATGAGCAGTTCTTC
>16|few|TRBV20-1|TRBJ2-6|.
CSAPLLQGSGANVLTF
TGCAGTGCCCCGCTGCTACAGGGCTCTGGGGCCAACGTCCTGACTTTC
>14|many|TRBV19|TRBJ2-2|TRBD1
CASMRTGNTGELFF
TGTGCCAGTATGAGGACAGGGAACACCGGGGAGCTGTTTTTT
>14|many|TRBV6-2/TRBV6-3|TRBJ1-1|.
CASSSGTRVTEAFF
TGTGCCAGCAGCTCCGGGACGCGAGTCACTGAAGCTTTCTTT
>19|once|TRBV25-1|TRBJ2-7|TRBD2
CASSGQEKYVGRASYERYF
TGTGCCAGCAGTGGACAGGAAAAATATGTCGGGAGGGCCTCGTACGAGCGGTACTTC
>16|many|TRBV20-1|TRBJ1-5|TRBD1
CSASGDRGQSNQPQHF
TGCAGTGCTAGCGGTGACAGGGGACAAAGCAATCAGCCCCAGCATTTT
>13|.|TRBV29-1|TRBJ1-1|.
CSAIVDVNTEAFF
TGCAGCGCCATAGTTGACGTGAACACTGAAGCTTTCTTT
>13|.|TRBV10-3|TRBJ2-7|TRBD2
CAISNSGLDYINF
TGTGCCATCAGTAATAGCGGGTTAGACTATATAAACTTC
>16|.|TRBV5-1|TRBJ2-3|.
CASSSWTAGVTDTQYF
TGCGCCAGCAGCTCTTGGACGGCCGGCGTGACAGATACGCAGTATTTT
>15|.|TRBV28|TRBJ2-2|TRBD2
CASSRLAGVTGELFF
TGTGCCAGCAGCCGACTAGCGGGAGTTACCGGGGAGCTGTTTTTT
>14|many|TRBV5-1|TRBJ1-3|.
CASSLTADRGTIYF
TGCGCCAGCAGCTTGACGGCAGACCGGGGCACCATATATTTT
>15|.|TRBV6-1|TRBJ2-2|TRBD1
CASSDRGPGTGELFF
TGTGCCAGCAGCGACAGGGGGCCGGGCACCGGGGAGCTGTTTTTT
>14|.|TRBV14|TRBJ2-5|.
CASSLTYNQETQYF
TGTGCCAGCAGCCTGACATACAACCAAGAGACCCAGTACTTC
>14|many|TRBV2|TRBJ2-7|.
CASSEDVTSYEQYF
TGTGCCAGCAGTGAAGACGTGACAAGCTACGAGCAGTACTTC
>16|many|TRBV24-1|TRBJ1-1|.
CATSDSRGPPLTEAFF
TGTGCCACCAGTGATTCTCGAGGACCCCCCCTCACTGAAGCTTTCTTT
>15|.|TRBV6-1|TRBJ1-3|TRBD1
CASRIGTATGNTIYF
TGTGCCAGCAGAATAGGGACAGCTACTGGAAACACCATATATTTT
>15|.|TRBV9|TRBJ2-5|TRBD2
CASSVGVAGGETQYF
TGTGCCAGCAGCGTAGGGGTAGCGGGAGGAGAGACCCAGTACTTC
>16|few|TRBV3-1|TRBJ2-2|TRBD2
CASSQEGSGGLGELFF
TGTGCCAGCAGCCAAGAAGGTAGCGGGGGCCTTGGGGAGCTGTTTTTT
>17|many|TRBV2|TRBJ2-6|.
CASSERFLSSGANVLTF
TGTGCCAGCAGTGAGAGATTCTTAAGCTCTGGGGCCAACGTCCTGACTTTC
>15|many|TRBV5-1|TRBJ2-1|.
CASSLGYGAGNEQFF
TGCGCCAGCAGCTTAGGATACGGGGCTGGCAATGAGCAGTTCTTC
>17|many|TRBV6-1|TRBJ2-7|TRBD2
CASSEMVRALAGDEQYF
TGTGCCAGCAGTGAAATGGTTCGTGCGCTAGCGGGAGACGAGCAGTACTTC
>14|many|TRBV7-9|TRBJ1-1|.
CASSPRDVIPEAFF
TGTGCCAGCAGCCCCCGGGACGTTATCCCTGAAGCTTTCTTT
>14|many|TRBV7-9|TRBJ2-3|.
CASSLGWSTDTQYF
TGTGCCAGCAGCTTAGGATGGTCCACAGATACGCAGTATTTT